This record looks at one TCR beta chain sequence and its context. The data were obtained in a study of blood T cell repertoires in COVID-19. Study context: The United States, Italy and Spain supplied acute and convalescent COVID-19 samples. In each case, the material was cDNA or gDNA derived from T cells, B-cell-depleted T cells, or PBMCs.

This CDR3 has 14 residues. Germline V gives CDR1 MNHEY, CDR2 SVGEGT. Trimming cost V 4 bases and J 6 bases, with 13 bases left between them. How the authors handled the data: Nucleated cell counts were estimated from reference gene primer amplification. Generated by immunoSEQ multiplex PCR, the TCRdb table keeps only in-frame clones and is missing some. The DNA was the basis for D and trimming; V, J and clone size are from that table. The top ten clones hold around 4.3% of a sample with roughly 60,000 clones, 80% to 95% of them seen once. Sequenced input: peripheral blood. This receptor was obtained from a man between 45 and 60 years old with active COVID-19. The rearrangement uses TRBV6-2 or TRBV6-3 and TRBJ2-1; D is unresolved. CDR3 in amino acids: CASSSTLPGNEQFF. CDR3 nucleotide sequence: TGTGCCAGCAGTTCTACCCTGCCTGGCAATGAGCAGTTCTTC.